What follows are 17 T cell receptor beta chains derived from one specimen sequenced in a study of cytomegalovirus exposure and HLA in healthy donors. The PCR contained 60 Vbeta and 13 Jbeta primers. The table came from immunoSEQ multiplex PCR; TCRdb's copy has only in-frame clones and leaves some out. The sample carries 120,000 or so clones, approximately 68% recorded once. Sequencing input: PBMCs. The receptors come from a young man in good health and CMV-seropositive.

Here the CDR3 reads CAWSVSVNQETQYF. CDR3 DNA: TGTGCCTGGAGTGTCTCGGTCAACCAAGAGACCCAGTACTTC. V usage is TRBV30 and J usage is TRBJ2-5; D call uncertain. The germline V and J ends were trimmed by 0 bases and 0 bases, with 8 bases remaining between them. Germline values: CDR1 GTSNPN, CDR2 SVGIG (reference sequence). This CDR3 contains 14 residues.

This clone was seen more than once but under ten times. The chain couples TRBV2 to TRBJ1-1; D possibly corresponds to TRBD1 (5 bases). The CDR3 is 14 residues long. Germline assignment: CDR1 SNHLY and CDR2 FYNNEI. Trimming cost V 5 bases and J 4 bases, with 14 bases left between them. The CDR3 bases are TGTGCCAGCAGTTTCCAGGGCCAGCCCACTGAAGCTTTCTTT. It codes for CASSFQGQPTEAFF.

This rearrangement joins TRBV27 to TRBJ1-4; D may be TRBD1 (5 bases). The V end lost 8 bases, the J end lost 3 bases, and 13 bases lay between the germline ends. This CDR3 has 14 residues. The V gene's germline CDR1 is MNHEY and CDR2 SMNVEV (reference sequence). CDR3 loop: CASGNGTPNEKLFF. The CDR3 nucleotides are TGTGCCAGCGGAAACGGGACTCCTAATGAAAAACTGTTTTTT.

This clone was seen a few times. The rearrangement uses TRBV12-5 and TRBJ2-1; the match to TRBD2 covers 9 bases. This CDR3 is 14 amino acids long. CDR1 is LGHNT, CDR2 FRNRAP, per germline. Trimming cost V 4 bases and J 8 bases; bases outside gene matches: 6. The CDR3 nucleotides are TGTGCTAGTGGTTATAGCGGGAGTGAGGATGAGCAGTTCTTC. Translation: CASGYSGSEDEQFF.

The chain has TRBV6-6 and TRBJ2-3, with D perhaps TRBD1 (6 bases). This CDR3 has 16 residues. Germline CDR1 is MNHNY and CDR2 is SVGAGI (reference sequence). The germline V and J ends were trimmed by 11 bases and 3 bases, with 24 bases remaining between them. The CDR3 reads CAGSGDQGWGTDTQYF. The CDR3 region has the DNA TGTGCCGGCTCCGGGGATCAGGGGTGGGGTACAGATACGCAGTATTTT.

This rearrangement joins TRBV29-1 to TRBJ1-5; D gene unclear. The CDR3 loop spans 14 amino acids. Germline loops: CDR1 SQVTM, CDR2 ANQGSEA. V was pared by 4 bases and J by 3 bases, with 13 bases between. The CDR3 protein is CSVGPSEPNQPQHF. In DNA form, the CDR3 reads TGCAGCGTTGGCCCCTCCGAGCCCAATCAGCCCCAGCATTTT.

CDR3 sequence: CASSFEAVQGAHGYTF. CDR3 DNA: TGCGCCAGCAGCTTCGAAGCCGTACAGGGGGCGCACGGCTACACCTTC. The chain employs TRBV5-1 and TRBJ1-2, with 9 bases aligning to TRBD1. V was clipped by 2 bases and J by 8 bases; unmatched bases: 13. The germline CDR1 and CDR2 sequences are SGHRS and YFSETQ. This CDR3 has 16 residues.

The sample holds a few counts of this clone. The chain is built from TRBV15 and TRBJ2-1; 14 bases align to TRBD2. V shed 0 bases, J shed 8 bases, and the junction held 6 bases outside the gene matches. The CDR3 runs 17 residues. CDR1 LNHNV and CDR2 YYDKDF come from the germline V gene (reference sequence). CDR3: CATSRDGGLAGAHEQFF. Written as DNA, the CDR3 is TGTGCCACCAGCAGAGATGGGGGACTAGCGGGAGCTCATGAGCAGTTCTTC.

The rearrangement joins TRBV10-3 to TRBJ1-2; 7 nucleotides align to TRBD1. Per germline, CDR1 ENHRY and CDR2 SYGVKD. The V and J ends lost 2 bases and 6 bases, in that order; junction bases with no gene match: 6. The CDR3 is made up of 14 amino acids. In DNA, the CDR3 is TGTGCCATCAGTGAGGTCGACAGGGCCAATGGCTACACCTTC. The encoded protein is CAISEVDRANGYTF.

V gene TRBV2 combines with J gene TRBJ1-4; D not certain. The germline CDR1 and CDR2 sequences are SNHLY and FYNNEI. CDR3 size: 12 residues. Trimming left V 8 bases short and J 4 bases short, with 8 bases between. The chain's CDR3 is CASRTDNEKLFF. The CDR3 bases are TGTGCCAGCCGGACTGATAATGAAAAACTGTTTTTT.

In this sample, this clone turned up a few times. The CDR3 sequence: CASARDRYNEQFF. The CDR3 DNA reads as TGTGCCAGCGCCCGAGACAGATACAATGAGCAGTTCTTC. V and J are TRBV25-1 and TRBJ2-1; D might be TRBD1 (5 bases). The CDR3 is 13 amino acids. CDR1 is MGHDK and CDR2 is SYGVNS in the germline V gene. V dropped 8 bases and J dropped 4 bases, with 12 bases sitting between them.

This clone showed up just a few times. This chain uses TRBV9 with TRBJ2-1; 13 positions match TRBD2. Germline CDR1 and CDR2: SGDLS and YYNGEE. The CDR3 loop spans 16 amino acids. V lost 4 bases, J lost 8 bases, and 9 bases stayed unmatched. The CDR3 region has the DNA TGTGCCAGCAGCACCAGGACTAGCGGGAGTCCGGATGAGCAGTTCTTC. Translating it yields CASSTRTSGSPDEQFF.

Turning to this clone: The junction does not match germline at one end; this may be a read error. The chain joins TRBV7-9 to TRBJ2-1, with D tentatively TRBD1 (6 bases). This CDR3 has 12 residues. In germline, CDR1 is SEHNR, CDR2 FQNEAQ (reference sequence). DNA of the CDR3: TGTTCCAGCGAGGGGGAGCGGAGTGAGCAGTTCTTC. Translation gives CSSEGERSEQFF.

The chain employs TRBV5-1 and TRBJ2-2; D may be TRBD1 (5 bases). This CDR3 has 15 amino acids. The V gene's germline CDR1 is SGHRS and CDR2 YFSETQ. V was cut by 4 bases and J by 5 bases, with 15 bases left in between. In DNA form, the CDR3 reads TGCGCCAGCAGCCTGGGGCCTACGCGGACCGGGGAGCTGTTTTTT. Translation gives CASSLGPTRTGELFF.

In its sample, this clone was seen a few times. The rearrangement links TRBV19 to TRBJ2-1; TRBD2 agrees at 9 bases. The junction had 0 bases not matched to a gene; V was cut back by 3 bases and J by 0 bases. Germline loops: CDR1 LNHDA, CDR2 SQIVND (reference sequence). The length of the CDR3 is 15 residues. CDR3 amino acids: CASSISGSSYNEQFF. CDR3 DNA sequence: TGTGCCAGTAGTATTAGCGGGAGCTCCTACAATGAGCAGTTCTTC.

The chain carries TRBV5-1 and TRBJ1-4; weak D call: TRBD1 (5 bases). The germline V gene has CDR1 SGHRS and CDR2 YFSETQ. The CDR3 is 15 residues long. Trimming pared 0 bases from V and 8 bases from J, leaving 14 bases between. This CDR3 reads CASSLVSGTGEKLFF. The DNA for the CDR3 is TGCGCCAGCAGCTTGGTGTCCGGGACTGGGGAAAAACTGTTTTTT.

DNA for the CDR3: TGTGCCAGCAGTGAAGCGAGTGAAAAACTGTTTTTT. Amino acids: CASSEASEKLFF. J is TRBJ1-4 and V is TRBV2, with unresolved D. The CDR3 loop spans 12 amino acids. The V end lost 0 bases, the J end lost 7 bases, and 3 bases lay between the germline ends. Germline-derived CDR1 and CDR2 are SNHLY and FYNNEI.